This T cell receptor beta chain was profiled in a study of cytomegalovirus exposure and HLA in healthy donors. This CDR3 has 15 residues. Losses at the gene ends were 0 bases for V and 2 bases for J; bases not matched to a gene: 0. The PCR employed 60 Vbeta primers together with 13 Jbeta primers. TCRdb's copy holds only in-frame clones and misses some; the assay was immunoSEQ multiplex PCR. The sample consists of roughly 80,000 clones, about two thirds of them appearing once. The receptor was isolated from a woman in her forties or fifties in good health and CMV-seropositive. The chain has TRBV5-3 and TRBJ1-3; TRBD1 aligns across 9 bases. TRBV5-3 is an open reading frame, and its role is uncertain. Sequencing used PBMCs. CDR3 DNA sequence: TGTGCCAGAAGCTTGGGACAGGGGGCTGGAAACACCATATATTTT. Its protein product is CARSLGQGAGNTIYF.